Presented here are 5 T cell receptor beta chains from one specimen sequenced in a study of T cell clonality in common variable immunodeficiency (dated by TCRdb to about 2015). Library construction relied on the immunoSEQ multiplex PCR assay. TCRdb carries this immuneACCESS record with in-frame sequences only. Its versions omit some clonotypes, under half of them owing to an unresolved V gene in the studies checked, with the rest unexplained. This sample includes fewer than 70,000 clones, and none of them was observed just once. Clones ranked in the top ten supply 1.6% of the sample. Sequenced material: peripheral blood mononuclear cells. The receptors were gathered from a person aged 18 to 75 in good health.

Only a few counts were recorded for this clone. With the read ending 3 residues before the CDR3 end, the germline J gene is used to fill in that end. The chain is built from TRBV7-2 and TRBJ2-2; TRBD1 agrees at 8 bases. V trimming: 4 bases; J trimming: 3 bases; junction bases outside the gene matches: 4. Germline V gives CDR1 SGHTA, CDR2 FQGNSA. This CDR3 region has 15 residues. CDR3 bases read: TGTGCCAGCAGCTGGGGGACAGGAGACACCGGGGAG. It yields the protein CASSWGTGDTGE. The whole CDR3 protein reads CASSWGTGDTGELFF.

In this sample, this clone turned up many times. The sequenced fragment ends 3 residues before the CDR3 boundary, so the rest is inferred from the germline J gene. The V and J genes are TRBV7-9 and TRBJ2-1; no clear D. V was trimmed by 3 bases and J by 6 bases, leaving 9 bases between them. This CDR3 comprises 13 residues. Germline V lookup: CDR1 SEHNR, CDR2 FQNEAQ (reference sequence). CDR3 DNA (partial): TGTGCCAGCAGCTTCGGGTATGCCAATGAG. As protein: CASSFGYANE. The whole CDR3 is CASSFGYANEQFF. The whole variable domain, filled in from reference TRBV7-9 and TRBJ2-1, reads DTGVSQNPRHKITKRGQNVTFRCDPISEHNRLYWYRQTLGQGPEFLTYFQNEAQLEKSRLLSDRFSAERPKGSFSTLEIQRTEQGDSAMYLCASSFGYANEQFFGPGTRLTVL.

This clone was seen repeatedly, ten times or more. The CDR3 end falls 3 residues outside the read, so it is completed with the germline J gene. The gene calls are TRBV7-9 and TRBJ2-7; maybe TRBD2 (7 bases). CDR1 is SEHNR and CDR2 is FQNEAQ in the germline V gene (reference sequence). The CDR3 is made up of 15 amino acids. V dropped 5 bases and J dropped 0 bases, with 14 bases sitting between them. The CDR3 region is CASSRGAAGSYEQYF. CDR3 DNA, as far as it was read: TGTGCCAGCAGCCGGGGGGCCGCGGGCTCCTACGAG. Based on the CDR3 plus reference TRBV7-9 and TRBJ2-7, the full variable domain is DTGVSQNPRHKITKRGQNVTFRCDPISEHNRLYWYRQTLGQGPEFLTYFQNEAQLEKSRLLSDRFSAERPKGSFSTLEIQRTEQGDSAMYLCASSRGAAGSYEQYFGPGTRLTVT.

This clone appeared many times. The read is 3 residues too short to cover the CDR3 end, so that end is filled in from the germline J gene. The chain combines TRBV18 with TRBJ2-1; TRBD2 agrees at 9 bases. V was pared by 3 bases and J by 5 bases, with 8 bases of the junction left unmatched. The CDR3 contains 16 residues. Germline-derived CDR1 and CDR2 are KGHSH and LQKENI. CDR3 DNA (partial): TGTGCCAGCTCACCCCCTACTAGCGGGCGGAACAATGAG. Translated: CASSPPTSGRNNE. In full, the CDR3 reads CASSPPTSGRNNEQFF.

This clone has ten or more counts. The DNA ends 3 residues before the CDR3 does, and the rest of the CDR3 is filled in from the germline J gene. The chain combines TRBV18 with TRBJ2-1; TRBD1 matches 7 bases. V was clipped by 2 bases and J by 2 bases; unmatched bases: 12. This CDR3 is built from 18 residues. Germline CDR1 reads KGHSH; CDR2 reads LQKENI. The part of the CDR3 DNA that was read is TGTGCCAGCTCACCAAGGGGGCCCCCACAGGGCCCCTACAATGAG. Protein sequence: CASSPRGPPQGPYNE. From start to end, the CDR3 is CASSPRGPPQGPYNEQFF. The full variable domain, its missing parts supplied by reference TRBV18 and TRBJ2-1, is NAGVMQNPRHLVRRRGQEARLRCSPMKGHSHVYWYRQLPEEGLKFMVYLQKENIIDESGMPKERFSAEFPKEGPSILRIQQVVRGDSAAYFCASSPRGPPQGPYNEQFFGPGTRLTVL.